This TCR beta chain is drawn from a study of a mutant IDH1 vaccine in newly diagnosed glioma (dated by TCRdb to the early 2020s). A note on the overall study: Patients received eight vaccinations in weeks 1, 3, 5, 7, 11, 15, 19 and 23, corresponding to visits V03 through V10. Peripheral blood was drawn at six visits: V03 (baseline), V05, V07, V10, V12 and V13. Longitudinal TCRB deep sequencing was done for 25 to 30 treated patients, wherever samples were available for exploratory analyses. Vaccination began 4-6 weeks after radiotherapy alone, or alongside temozolomide cycles in the chemotherapy-containing groups. The roughly 32 treated patients were roughly 62% male and roughly 40% female, with a mean age of around 40 years. Before enrollment, patients had received standard therapy of radiotherapy alone, temozolomide alone, or radiochemotherapy with temozolomide; most received the combination. The paper as a whole reports these results and caveats: Pseudoprogression seemed to be unrelated to changes in the top peripheral T cell clonotypes found by TCRB sequencing. Selection of PBMC samples for TCRB deep sequencing was based on availability. Immune responses induced by the vaccine were seen in roughly 95% of patients across multiple MHC alleles. According to the authors, sample limitations meant that analyses of patient blood samples could not be reproduced.

Concerning this clone: Its antigen remains undetermined. Qualities for individual bases were not recorded, and no much larger clone is one base off.

The germline V gene sets CDR1 to SGHTA and CDR2 to FQGNSA. The CDR3 holds 16 amino acids from the cysteine to the phenylalanine. Left in the record is the CDR3 DNA by itself, 48 bases read in frame from the first base. From V the trimming removes 4 bases and from J it removes 6 bases, while the gene matches leave 10 bases of the junction unaccounted for. The method was the immunoSEQ multiplex PCR assay. Following the manufacturer's protocol, the hsTCRB Kit was used to amplify rearranged TCR beta chain sequences. Sequencing of TCRB libraries was carried out on an Illumina MiSeq. Turning to the authors' computational methods: The kit vendor's proprietary platform handled demultiplexing, trimming and gene mapping. The table was pulled from immuneACCESS by TCRdb, which kept in-frame rearrangements only. Such tables lose some clones; where checked, under half of the loss comes from unresolved V genes, and the rest has no known cause. That table gives V, J and clone size, and the DNA gave D and trimming. The sample records fewer than 30,000 clones, around 77% of which are singletons. Jointly, the top ten make up approximately 8.3% of the sample.

Sample time point, as interpreted from the label and publication: week 11, during vaccination. Every vaccine dose consisted of 300 ug of a 20-mer mutant IDH1 peptide in Montanide, administered subcutaneously together with topical imiquimod. The donors had newly diagnosed IDH1-mutant astrocytomas of WHO grade 3 or 4 that showed loss of nuclear ATRX. The samples were drawn from NOA16, a multicentre, single-arm, open-label phase I trial in Germany that tested a mutant IDH1 peptide vaccine in humans for the first time. Genomic DNA for TCRB sequencing was extracted from EDTA blood using the DNeasy Blood and Tissue Kit.

Source: PBMCs, taken from a glioma patient whose treatment included an IDH1 peptide vaccine. This sequence originates from a woman aged 18-29 years with glioma. The chain joins TRBV7-2 to TRBJ2-1; 9 nucleotides in the junction match TRBD2. The DNA sequence is given as TGTGCCAGCAGCTCCTTACGGGGCGGGAGGGCCAATGAGCAGTTCTTC. Translation gives CASSSLRGGRANEQFF. Reference TRBV7-2 and TRBJ2-1 proteins supply the regions before and after the CDR3; the full variable domain is: GAGVSQSPSNKVTEKGKDVELRCDPISGHTALYWYRQSLGQGLEFLIYFQGNSAPDKSGLPSDRFSAERTGGSVSTLTIQRTQQEDSAVYLCASSSLRGGRANEQFFGPGTRLTVL.